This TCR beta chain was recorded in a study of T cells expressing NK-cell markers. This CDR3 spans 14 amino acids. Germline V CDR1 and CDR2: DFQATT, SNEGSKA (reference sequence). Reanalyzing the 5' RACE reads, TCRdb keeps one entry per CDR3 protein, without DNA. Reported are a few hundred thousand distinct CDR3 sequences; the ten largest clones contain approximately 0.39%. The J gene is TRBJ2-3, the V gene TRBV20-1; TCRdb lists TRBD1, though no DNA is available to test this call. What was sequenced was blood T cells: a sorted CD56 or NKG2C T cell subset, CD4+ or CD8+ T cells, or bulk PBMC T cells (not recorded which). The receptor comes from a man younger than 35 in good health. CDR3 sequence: CSARSQGRGDTQYF.